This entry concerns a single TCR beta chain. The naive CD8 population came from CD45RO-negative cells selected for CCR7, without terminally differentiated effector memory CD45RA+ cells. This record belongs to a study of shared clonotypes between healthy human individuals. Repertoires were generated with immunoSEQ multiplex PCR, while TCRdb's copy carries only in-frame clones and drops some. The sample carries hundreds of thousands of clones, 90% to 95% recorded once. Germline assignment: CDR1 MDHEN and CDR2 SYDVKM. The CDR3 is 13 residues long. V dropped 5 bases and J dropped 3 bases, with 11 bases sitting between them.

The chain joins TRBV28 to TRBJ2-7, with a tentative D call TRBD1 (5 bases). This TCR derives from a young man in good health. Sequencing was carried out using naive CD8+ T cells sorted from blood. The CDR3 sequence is CASSPGHDYEQYF. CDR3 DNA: TGTGCCAGCAGTCCTGGACACGACTACGAGCAGTACTTC.